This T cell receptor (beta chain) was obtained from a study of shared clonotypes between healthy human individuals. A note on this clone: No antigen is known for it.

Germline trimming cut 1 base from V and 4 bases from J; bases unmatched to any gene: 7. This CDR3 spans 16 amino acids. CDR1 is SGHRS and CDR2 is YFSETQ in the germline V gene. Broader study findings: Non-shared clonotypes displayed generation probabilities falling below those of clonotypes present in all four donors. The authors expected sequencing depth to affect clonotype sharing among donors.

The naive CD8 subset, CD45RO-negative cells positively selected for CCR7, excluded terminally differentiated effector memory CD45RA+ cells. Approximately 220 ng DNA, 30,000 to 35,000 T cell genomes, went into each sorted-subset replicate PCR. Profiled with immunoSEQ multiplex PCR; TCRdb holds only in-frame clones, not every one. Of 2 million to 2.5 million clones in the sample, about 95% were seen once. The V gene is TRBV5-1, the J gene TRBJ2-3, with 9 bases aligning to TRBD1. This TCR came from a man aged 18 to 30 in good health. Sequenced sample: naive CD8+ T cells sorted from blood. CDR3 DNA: TGCGCCAGCAGCTTGTTGTTTGGACAGGGGTCAGATACGCAGTATTTT. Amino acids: CASSLLFGQGSDTQYF.